This T cell receptor beta chain comes out of a study of cytotoxic CD8 clonotypes in ibrutinib-treated CLL. Study-level information: Of the patients, about 12 were relapsed/refractory, over 14 treatment-naive and around 17 IGHV unmutated.

The CDR3 contains 13 residues. The V and J ends lost 2 bases and 3 bases respectively, with 8 bases between them. Germline values: CDR1 WSHSY, CDR2 SAAADI. This clone was seen once. The assay was immunoSEQ multiplex PCR, and TCRdb's table has in-frame clones only and misses some. The data show some 310,000 clones, with 80% seen just once and about 6.3% held by the top ten. The chain has TRBV10-2 and TRBJ2-7; D gene uncertain. The receptor comes from a human donor with chronic lymphocytic leukemia. The sequencing here drew on PBMCs, taken before ibrutinib treatment. CDR3 nucleotides: TGCGCCAGCAGTGAGGGGGTGAACTACGAGCAGTACTTC. Protein: CASSEGVNYEQYF.